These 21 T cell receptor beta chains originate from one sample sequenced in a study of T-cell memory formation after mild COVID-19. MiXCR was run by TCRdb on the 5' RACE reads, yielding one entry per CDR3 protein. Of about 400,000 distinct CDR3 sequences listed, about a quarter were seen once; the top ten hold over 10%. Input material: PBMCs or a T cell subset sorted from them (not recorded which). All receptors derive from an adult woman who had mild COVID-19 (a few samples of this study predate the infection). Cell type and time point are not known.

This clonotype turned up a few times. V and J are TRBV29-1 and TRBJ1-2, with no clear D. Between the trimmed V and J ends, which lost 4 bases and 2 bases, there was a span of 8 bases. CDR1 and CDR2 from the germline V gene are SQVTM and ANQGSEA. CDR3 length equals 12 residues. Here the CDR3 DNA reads TGCAGCGTTGTTGCCGGGAACTATGGCTACACCTTC. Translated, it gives CSVVAGNYGYTF.

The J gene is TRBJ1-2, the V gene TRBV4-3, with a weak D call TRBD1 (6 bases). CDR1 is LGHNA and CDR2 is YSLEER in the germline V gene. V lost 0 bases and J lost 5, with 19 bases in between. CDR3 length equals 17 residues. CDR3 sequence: CASSQDNAGATLYGYTF. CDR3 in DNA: TGCGCCAGCAGCCAAGATAACGCAGGGGCTACTCTTTATGGCTACACCTTC.

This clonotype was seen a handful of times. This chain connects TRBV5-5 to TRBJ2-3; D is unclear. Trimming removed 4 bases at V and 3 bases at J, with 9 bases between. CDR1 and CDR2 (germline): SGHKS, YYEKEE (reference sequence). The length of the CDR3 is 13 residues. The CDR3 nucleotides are TGTGCCAGCAGCCCCGACATAACAGATACGCAGTATTTT. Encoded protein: CASSPDITDTQYF.

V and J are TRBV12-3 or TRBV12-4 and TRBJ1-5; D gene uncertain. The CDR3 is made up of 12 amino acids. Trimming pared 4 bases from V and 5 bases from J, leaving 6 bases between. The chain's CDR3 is CASSSQDQPQHF. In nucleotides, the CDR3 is TGTGCCAGCAGTTCCCAAGATCAGCCCCAGCATTTT.

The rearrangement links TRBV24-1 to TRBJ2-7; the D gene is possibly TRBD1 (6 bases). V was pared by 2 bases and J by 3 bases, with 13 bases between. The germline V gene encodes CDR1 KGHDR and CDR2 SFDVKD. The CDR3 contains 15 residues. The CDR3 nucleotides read TGTGCCACCAGTGATTCACAGGGAACTCGCTACGAGCAGTACTTC. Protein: CATSDSQGTRYEQYF.

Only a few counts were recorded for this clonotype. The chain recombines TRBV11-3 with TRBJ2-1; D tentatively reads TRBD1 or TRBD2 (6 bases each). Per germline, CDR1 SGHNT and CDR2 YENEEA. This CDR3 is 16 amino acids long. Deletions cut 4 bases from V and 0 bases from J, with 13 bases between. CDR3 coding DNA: TGTGCCAGCAGCTCCGGGGGCACGAGCTCCTACAATGAGCAGTTCTTC. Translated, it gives CASSSGGTSSYNEQFF.

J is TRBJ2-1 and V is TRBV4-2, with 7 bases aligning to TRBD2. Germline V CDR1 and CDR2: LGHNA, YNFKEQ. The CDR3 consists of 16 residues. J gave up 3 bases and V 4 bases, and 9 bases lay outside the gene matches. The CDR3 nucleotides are TGTGCCAGCAGCCCTGAGCCCAGCGGGGTCTACAATGAGCAGTTCTTC. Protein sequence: CASSPEPSGVYNEQFF.

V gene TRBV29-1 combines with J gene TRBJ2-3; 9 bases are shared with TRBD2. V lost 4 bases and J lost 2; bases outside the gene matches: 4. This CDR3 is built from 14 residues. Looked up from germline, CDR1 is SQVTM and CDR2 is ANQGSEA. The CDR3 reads CSVAGGRVTDTQYF. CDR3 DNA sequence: TGCAGCGTTGCCGGCGGGAGGGTCACAGATACGCAGTATTTT.

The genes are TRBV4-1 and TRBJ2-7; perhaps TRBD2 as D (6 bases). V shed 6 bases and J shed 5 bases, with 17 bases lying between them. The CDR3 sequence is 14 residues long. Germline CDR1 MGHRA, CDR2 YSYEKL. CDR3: CASRPREEGNEQYF. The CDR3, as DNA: TGCGCCAGCAGACCGAGGGAGGAGGGGAACGAGCAGTACTTC.

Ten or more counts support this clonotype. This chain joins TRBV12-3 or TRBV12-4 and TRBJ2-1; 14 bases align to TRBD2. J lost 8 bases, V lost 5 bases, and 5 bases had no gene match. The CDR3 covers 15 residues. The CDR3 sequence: CASSPGTSGRDEQFF. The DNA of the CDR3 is TGTGCCAGCAGTCCCGGGACTAGCGGGAGAGATGAGCAGTTCTTC.

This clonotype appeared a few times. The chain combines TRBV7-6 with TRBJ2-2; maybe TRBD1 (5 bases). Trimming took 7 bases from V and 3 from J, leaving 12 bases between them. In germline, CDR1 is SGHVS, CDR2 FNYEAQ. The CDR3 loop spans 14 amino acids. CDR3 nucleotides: TGTGCCAGCAATAATGGGGCCCACACCGGGGAGCTGTTTTTT. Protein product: CASNNGAHTGELFF.

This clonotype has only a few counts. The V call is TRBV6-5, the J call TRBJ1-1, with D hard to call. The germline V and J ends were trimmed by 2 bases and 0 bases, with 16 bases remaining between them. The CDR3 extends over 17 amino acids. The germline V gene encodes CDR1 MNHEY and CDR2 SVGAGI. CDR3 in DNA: TGTGCCAGCAGTTACGGGGTTCAGGCACTCATGAACACTGAAGCTTTCTTT. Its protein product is CASSYGVQALMNTEAFF.

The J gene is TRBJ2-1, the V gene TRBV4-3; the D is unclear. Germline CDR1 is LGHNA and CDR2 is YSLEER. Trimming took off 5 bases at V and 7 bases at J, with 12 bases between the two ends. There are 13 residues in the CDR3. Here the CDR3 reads CASSAVLSNEQFF. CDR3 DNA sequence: TGCGCCAGCAGCGCTGTTCTGTCTAATGAGCAGTTCTTC.

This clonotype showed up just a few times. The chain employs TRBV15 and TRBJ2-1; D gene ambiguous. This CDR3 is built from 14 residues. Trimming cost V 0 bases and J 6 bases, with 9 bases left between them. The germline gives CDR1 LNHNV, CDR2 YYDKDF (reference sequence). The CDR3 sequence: CATSRDTVLNEQFF. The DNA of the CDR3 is TGTGCCACCAGCAGAGATACGGTCCTCAATGAGCAGTTCTTC.

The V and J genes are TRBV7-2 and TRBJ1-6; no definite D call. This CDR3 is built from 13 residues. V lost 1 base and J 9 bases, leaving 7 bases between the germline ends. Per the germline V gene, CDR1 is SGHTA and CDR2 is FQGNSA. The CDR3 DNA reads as TGTGCCAGCAGCTTAGAAAACAGTTCACCCCTCCACTTT. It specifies CASSLENSSPLHF.

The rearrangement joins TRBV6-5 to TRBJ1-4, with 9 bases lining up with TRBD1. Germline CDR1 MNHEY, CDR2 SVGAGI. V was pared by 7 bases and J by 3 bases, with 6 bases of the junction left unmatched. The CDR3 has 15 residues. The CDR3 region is CASNPGTGSNEKLFF. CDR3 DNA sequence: TGTGCCAGCAATCCAGGGACAGGGTCTAATGAAAAACTGTTTTTT.

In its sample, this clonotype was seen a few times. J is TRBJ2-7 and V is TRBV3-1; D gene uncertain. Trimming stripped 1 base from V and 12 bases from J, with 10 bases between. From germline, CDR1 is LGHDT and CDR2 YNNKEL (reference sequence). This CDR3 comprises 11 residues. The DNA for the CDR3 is TGTGCCAGCAGCCAAGGACAAGCTCTGTACTTC. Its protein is CASSQGQALYF.

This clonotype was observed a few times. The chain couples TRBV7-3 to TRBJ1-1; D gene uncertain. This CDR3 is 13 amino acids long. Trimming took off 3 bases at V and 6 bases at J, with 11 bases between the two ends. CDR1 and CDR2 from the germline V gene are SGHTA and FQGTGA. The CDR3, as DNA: TGTGCCAGCAGCTTTACGGGTACCTCTGAAGCTTTCTTT. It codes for CASSFTGTSEAFF.

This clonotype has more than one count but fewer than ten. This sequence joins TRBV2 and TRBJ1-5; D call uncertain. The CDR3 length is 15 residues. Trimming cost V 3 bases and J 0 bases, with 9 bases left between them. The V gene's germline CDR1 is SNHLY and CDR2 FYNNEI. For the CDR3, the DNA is TGTGCCAGCAGTGAGGCGGACCATAGCAATCAGCCCCAGCATTTT. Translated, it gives CASSEADHSNQPQHF.

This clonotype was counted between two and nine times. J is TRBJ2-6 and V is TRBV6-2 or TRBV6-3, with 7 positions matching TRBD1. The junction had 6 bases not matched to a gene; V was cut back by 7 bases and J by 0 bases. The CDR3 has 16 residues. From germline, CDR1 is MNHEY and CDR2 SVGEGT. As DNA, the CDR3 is TGTGCCAGCACCTTGACAGGGCGCTCTGGGGCCAACGTCCTGACTTTC. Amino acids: CASTLTGRSGANVLTF.

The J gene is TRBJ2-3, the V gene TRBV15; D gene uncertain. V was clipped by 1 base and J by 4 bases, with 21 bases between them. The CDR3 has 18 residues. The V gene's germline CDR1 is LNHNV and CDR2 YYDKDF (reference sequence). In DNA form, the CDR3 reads TGTGCCACCAGCAGAGTCCTAGGTACAAACTTAAACGCAGATACGCAGTATTTT. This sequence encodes CATSRVLGTNLNADTQYF.